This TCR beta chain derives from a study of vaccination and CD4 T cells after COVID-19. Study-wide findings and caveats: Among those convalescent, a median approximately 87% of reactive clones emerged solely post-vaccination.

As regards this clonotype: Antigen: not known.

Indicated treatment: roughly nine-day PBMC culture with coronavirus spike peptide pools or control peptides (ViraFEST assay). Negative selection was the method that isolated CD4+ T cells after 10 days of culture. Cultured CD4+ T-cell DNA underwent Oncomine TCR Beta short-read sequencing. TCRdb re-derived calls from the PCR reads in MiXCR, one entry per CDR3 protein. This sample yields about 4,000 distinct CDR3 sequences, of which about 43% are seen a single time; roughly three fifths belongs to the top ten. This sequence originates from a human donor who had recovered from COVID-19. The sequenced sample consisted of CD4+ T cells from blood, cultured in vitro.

The CDR3 is CATSDPGQNYGYTF. DNA of the CDR3: TGTGCCACCAGTGACCCGGGACAGAACTATGGCTACACCTTC. The V call is TRBV24-1, the J call TRBJ1-2; 7 bases match TRBD1. CDR1 and CDR2 (germline): KGHDR, SFDVKD. There are 14 residues in the CDR3. V was pared by 4 bases and J by 2 bases, with 3 bases of the junction left unmatched.